The 21 T cell receptor beta chains below come from one sample, sequenced in a study of blood T cell repertoires in COVID-19. Only in-frame clones appear in the TCRdb table, and some are missing; sequencing was by immunoSEQ multiplex PCR. The sample yields over 250,000 clones, around 80% seen once. The sequencing input was PBMCs or T cells enriched from blood (not recorded which). These receptors came from a man in his forties who had been exposed to COVID-19.

The sample holds a few counts of this clone. This sequence may be a read error, since a much larger clone differs from it by one base. The sample carries other DNA sequences with the same CDR3. This chain uses TRBV7-6 with TRBJ2-7, with D unclear. The germline V gene has CDR1 SGHVS and CDR2 FNYEAQ. The CDR3 spans 13 residues. V gave up 3 bases and J gave up 1 base, with 7 bases separating them. CDR3 loop: CASSLAGSYEQYF. Here the CDR3 DNA reads TGTGCCAGCAGCTTGGCTGGTTCCTACGAGCAGTACTTC.

J is TRBJ2-1 and V is TRBV11-2; no definite D call. Per germline, CDR1 SGHAT and CDR2 FQNNGV. The CDR3 length is 13 residues. V was clipped by 2 bases and J by 2 bases, with 4 bases between them. The CDR3 region is CASSLQTYNEQFF. The CDR3 coding sequence is TGTGCCAGCAGCTTACAGACCTACAATGAGCAGTTCTTC.

The chain links TRBV7-5 to TRBJ2-3; TRBD2 is the table's D call and was not checked against the DNA. TRBV7-5 is listed as a pseudogene. This CDR3 spans 17 amino acids. CDR3 sequence (DNA): TGTGCCAGAAGCTTAGCGCTAGCGGAGATATCCACAGATACGCAGTATTTT. Translation: CARSLALAEISTDTQYF.

The rearrangement joins TRBV30 to TRBJ2-1, with unresolved D. CDR3 size: 13 residues. CDR1 is GTSNPN and CDR2 is SVGIG in the germline V gene (reference sequence). Trimming stripped 2 bases from V and 7 bases from J, with 12 bases between. CDR3 in amino acids: CAWSPSLGNEQFF. Here the CDR3 DNA reads TGTGCCTGGAGTCCCTCCCTAGGAAATGAGCAGTTCTTC. Full variable domain (outside the CDR3, taken from reference TRBV30 and TRBJ2-1): SQTIHQWPATLVQPVGSPLSLECTVEGTSNPNLYWYRQAAGRGLQLLFYSVGIGQISSEVPQNLSASRPQDRQFILSSKKLLLSDSGFYLCAWSPSLGNEQFFGPGTRLTVL.

This clone was recorded a few times. V usage is TRBV3-1 (or the pseudogene TRBV3-2) and J usage is TRBJ2-2; 7 bases match TRBD1. This CDR3 has 17 residues. The V segment lost 5 bases and the J segment 0 bases; nucleotides outside the gene matches: 9. Per germline, CDR1 LGHDT and CDR2 YNNKEL (reference sequence). CDR3 in amino acids: CASSLHPGQTNTGELFF. The CDR3 DNA is TGTGCCAGCAGCTTACACCCGGGACAGACGAACACCGGGGAGCTGTTTTTT.

V and J are TRBV28 and TRBJ2-5, with a possible D match to TRBD2 (7 bases). V lost 6 bases and J lost 0, with 20 bases in between. Germline V gives CDR1 MDHEN, CDR2 SYDVKM. The CDR3 is 17 amino acids. The CDR3 DNA reads TGTGCCAGCAGGGATTTGGGGGGGCCGGTGTACCAAGAGACCCAGTACTTC. This encodes CASRDLGGPVYQETQYF.

The rearrangement joins TRBV27 to TRBJ2-3; 9 bases fit TRBD2. The length of the CDR3 is 19 residues. Germline assignment: CDR1 MNHEY and CDR2 SMNVEV (reference sequence). V was pared by 6 bases and J by 4 bases, with 20 bases of the junction left unmatched. The CDR3 reads CASSSGVPGLAGPADTQYF. For the CDR3, the DNA is TGTGCCAGCAGCTCGGGGGTTCCAGGGCTAGCGGGACCTGCAGATACGCAGTATTTT.

V is TRBV5-6 and J is TRBJ2-7; TRBD2 matches 13 bases. With 0 bases clipped from V and 7 bases from J, the junction kept 7 bases outside the gene matches. This CDR3 region has 16 residues. CDR1 is SGHDT and CDR2 is YYEEEE in the germline V gene. This CDR3 reads CASSLGTGLAGVEQYF. The CDR3 nucleotides read TGTGCCAGCAGCTTGGGAACAGGACTAGCGGGAGTGGAGCAGTACTTC.

As to this clone: Sequence at one end of the junction differs from germline and may be a read error. The chain links TRBV3-1 (or the pseudogene TRBV3-2) to TRBJ2-7, with 16 positions matching TRBD2. Germline CDR1 reads LGHDT; CDR2 reads YNNKEL (reference sequence). The CDR3 is made up of 16 amino acids. CDR3 region: CASSQGGTSGRAVMIF. The CDR3 coding sequence is TGTGCCAGCAGCCAAGGGGGGACTAGCGGGAGGGCGGTGATGATCTTC.

The rearrangement links TRBV6-5 to TRBJ2-1; TRBD2 agrees at 7 bases. The CDR3 contains 14 residues. V lost 6 bases, J lost 8 bases, and 10 bases stayed unmatched. Germline CDR1 is MNHEY and CDR2 is SVGAGI. The CDR3 DNA follows: TGTGCCAGCAGCGGTTGGGGGGAGGGCCATGAGCAGTTCTTC. Translated: CASSGWGEGHEQFF.

The chain links TRBV30 to TRBJ1-3, with 8 bases identical to TRBD1. The CDR3 length is 15 residues. V was pared by 1 base and J by 3 bases, with 5 bases of the junction left unmatched. Per the germline V gene, CDR1 is GTSNPN and CDR2 is SVGIG (reference sequence). The CDR3 spells CAWSGQGALGNTIYF. CDR3 DNA: TGTGCCTGGAGTGGGCAGGGGGCGCTTGGAAACACCATATATTTT.

This chain joins TRBV19 and TRBJ1-3; D ambiguous. The CDR3 length is 16 residues. Trimming cost V 5 bases and J 0 bases, with 14 bases left between them. Germline V lookup: CDR1 LNHDA, CDR2 SQIVND (reference sequence). The CDR3 reads CASSVTALRSGNTIYF. In DNA form, the CDR3 reads TGTGCCAGTAGTGTAACTGCACTTCGCTCTGGAAACACCATATATTTT.

The chain combines TRBV7-3 with TRBJ2-1; D not resolved. This CDR3 is built from 12 residues. V lost 5 bases to trimming and J lost 6 bases, with 8 bases between them. Looked up from germline, CDR1 is SGHTA and CDR2 is FQGTGA. The CDR3 nucleotides are TGTGCCAGCAGCCACCCCGGCAATGAGCAGTTCTTC. Protein sequence: CASSHPGNEQFF.

This sequence joins TRBV29-1 and TRBJ2-7; 14 bases line up with TRBD2. In germline, CDR1 is SQVTM, CDR2 ANQGSEA. The CDR3 has 17 amino acids. Germline trimming cut 4 bases from V and 3 bases from J; bases unmatched to any gene: 11. CDR3 DNA: TGCAGCGTTGGTTCATCCGGGACTAGCGGGAGATTCTACGAGCAGTACTTC. This sequence encodes CSVGSSGTSGRFYEQYF.

The CDR3 coding sequence is TGTGCCAGCACCATCACCGGGGAGCTGTTTTTT. Translating gives CASTITGELFF. This chain connects TRBV11-2 to TRBJ2-2; D not certain. The CDR3 is made up of 11 amino acids. Germline V gene data show CDR1 as SGHAT and CDR2 as FQNNGV. V lost 7 bases and J lost 4, with 4 bases in between.

This clone has ten or more counts. The genes are TRBV11-2 and TRBJ2-3; the match to TRBD2 covers 9 bases. CDR1 and CDR2 from the germline V gene are SGHAT and FQNNGV. J lost 4 bases, V lost 3 bases, and 5 bases had no gene match. The CDR3 sequence is 15 residues long. CDR3 in DNA: TGTGCCAGCAGCTTGGCGGGGGGGGCGTCAGATACGCAGTATTTT. This codes for CASSLAGGASDTQYF.

A single count supports this clone. The gene calls are TRBV6-6 and TRBJ2-1; TRBD2 matches 7 bases. After removal of 7 bases from V and 7 bases from J, the junction contained 10 bases not matched to a gene. The CDR3 is 14 residues long. Germline V gives CDR1 MNHNY, CDR2 SVGAGI (reference sequence). CDR3 loop: CASKRREIRNEQFF. The CDR3, as DNA: TGTGCCAGCAAACGGCGGGAGATTCGTAATGAGCAGTTCTTC.

The chain carries TRBV19 and TRBJ2-1, with D unresolved. V lost 4 bases, J lost 2 bases, and 12 bases lay in between. The CDR3 is made up of 15 amino acids. Germline lookup yields CDR1 LNHDA and CDR2 SQIVND (reference sequence). The CDR3 nucleotides read TGTGCCAGTAGTACACTGACCACTACCTACAATGAGCAGTTCTTC. It is translated as CASSTLTTTYNEQFF.

The V gene is TRBV6-1, the J gene TRBJ2-3, with D perhaps matching TRBD1 (6 bases). In germline, CDR1 is MNHNS, CDR2 SASEGT. The CDR3 totals 19 residues. V lost 4 bases and J 7 bases, leaving 30 bases between the germline ends. CDR3 in DNA: TGTGCCAGCAGTGTTCCAGAAACAGGGAAGTTTTCTGAGCGGAATACGCAGTATTTT. Protein sequence: CASSVPETGKFSERNTQYF.

The chain links TRBV7-9 to TRBJ1-5, with D possibly TRBD1 on 5 matching bases. Trimming shortened V by 4 bases and J by 6 bases, and 7 bases separated the two germline ends. CDR1 and CDR2 from the germline V gene are SEHNR and FQNEAQ (reference sequence). The CDR3 consists of 12 residues. CDR3 coding DNA: TGTGCCAGCAGCTGGGGGGGTCAGCCCCAGCATTTT. This sequence encodes CASSWGGQPQHF.

The V gene is TRBV5-8, the J gene TRBJ2-1; tentative D call: TRBD1 (6 bases). This CDR3 is built from 14 residues. Germline assignment: CDR1 SGHTS and CDR2 YDEGEE. Trimming took 0 bases from V and 4 from J, leaving 8 bases between them. CDR3 sequence reads: CASSLGQEYNEQFF. DNA for the CDR3: TGTGCCAGCAGCTTGGGACAGGAGTACAATGAGCAGTTCTTC.